Listed below are T cell receptor beta chains from one sample, sequenced in a study of cytomegalovirus exposure and HLA in healthy donors. The method was immunoSEQ multiplex PCR; TCRdb's version includes in-frame clones alone and lacks a portion of them. The sample has about 310,000 clones, nearly 90% seen once. Input material: PBMCs. The receptors were sampled from a man aged 25-45 years in good health and CMV-seronegative. Each CDR3 is given with its conserved first and last residue. D genes are given only for firm matches. Expanded clones are given a class, and other clones once, few, many or no size at all.

J gene: TRBJ1-4; D gene: -; V gene: TRBV30; clone size: -; CDR3 DNA: TGTGCCTGGAGTCGTGTCGCAGGGGAGAACAATGAAAAACTGTTTTTT; CDR3 protein: CAWSRVAGENNEKLFF
J gene: TRBJ1-5; D gene: TRBD1; V gene: TRBV30; clone size: -; CDR3 DNA: TGTGCCTGGAGTTGGGACAGGGGAGGAAATCAGCCCCAGCATTTT; CDR3 protein: CAWSWDRGGNQPQHF
J gene: TRBJ1-6; D gene: -; V gene: TRBV27; clone size: few; CDR3 DNA: TGTGCCAGCAGTTTATTCCCAGGGAATAATTCACCCCTCCACTTT; CDR3 protein: CASSLFPGNNSPLHF
J gene: TRBJ1-2; D gene: TRBD1; V gene: TRBV4-2; clone size: -; CDR3 DNA: TGTGCCAGCAGCCCCGCCGGGACAGAGTCCTATGGCTACACCTTC; CDR3 protein: CASSPAGTESYGYTF
J gene: TRBJ1-1; D gene: -; V gene: TRBV21-1; clone size: -; CDR3 DNA: TGTGCCAGAACTAGCCCTGAAGCTTTCTTT; CDR3 protein: CARTSPEAFF
J gene: TRBJ1-2; D gene: -; V gene: TRBV2; clone size: -; CDR3 DNA: TGTGCCAGCAGTGAAGCGGGGGGGGCTAAGCTCTATGGCTACACCTTC; CDR3 protein: CASSEAGGAKLYGYTF
J gene: TRBJ2-5; D gene: -; V gene: TRBV11-2; clone size: -; CDR3 DNA: TGTGCCAGCTCACAGGACCGGCAAGAGACCCAGTACTTC; CDR3 protein: CASSQDRQETQYF
J gene: TRBJ1-2; D gene: -; V gene: TRBV7-2; clone size: once; CDR3 DNA: TGTGCCAGCAGCTTGAGAATGGACTCTAACTATGGCTACACCTTC; CDR3 protein: CASSLRMDSNYGYTF
J gene: TRBJ1-1; D gene: TRBD1; V gene: TRBV5-1; clone size: once; CDR3 DNA: TGCGCCAGCAGCACCGGGACAGCGAACACTGAAGCTTTCTTT; CDR3 protein: CASSTGTANTEAFF
J gene: TRBJ1-1; D gene: -; V gene: TRBV30; clone size: -; CDR3 DNA: TGTGCCTGGAGTGTACGGACAGTCGGTACCACTGAAGCTTTCTTT; CDR3 protein: CAWSVRTVGTTEAFF
J gene: TRBJ2-1; D gene: TRBD2; V gene: TRBV5-4; clone size: -; CDR3 DNA: TGTGCCAGCAGCTTGGGTGGACTAGCAAGGTACAATGAGCAGTTCTTC; CDR3 protein: CASSLGGLARYNEQFF
J gene: TRBJ2-5; D gene: -; V gene: TRBV30; clone size: -; CDR3 DNA: TGTGCCTGGAGTCATGAGACCCAGTACTTC; CDR3 protein: CAWSHETQYF
J gene: TRBJ1-1; D gene: TRBD1; V gene: TRBV5-4; clone size: once; CDR3 DNA: TGTGCCAGCGGAGTACAGGGGGCCAACACTGAAGCTTTCTTT; CDR3 protein: CASGVQGANTEAFF
J gene: TRBJ2-1; D gene: TRBD2; V gene: TRBV4-2; clone size: -; CDR3 DNA: TGTGCCAGCAGCCAAGAGACTAGCGGGGGGGCATTGAGGCAGTTCTTC; CDR3 protein: CASSQETSGGALRQFF
J gene: TRBJ1-1; D gene: -; V gene: TRBV19; clone size: once; CDR3 DNA: TGTGCCAGTAAGATGGGGGGAGTAAGGAACACTGAAGCTTTCTTT; CDR3 protein: CASKMGGVRNTEAFF
J gene: TRBJ1-1; D gene: -; V gene: TRBV21-1; clone size: -; CDR3 DNA: TGTGCCAGCGGTTGGCAGGGGGAAGCTTTCTTT; CDR3 protein: CASGWQGEAFF
J gene: TRBJ1-1; D gene: -; V gene: TRBV7-9; clone size: -; CDR3 DNA: TGTGCCAGCAGCTTAGGCGGTCTTGAAGCTTTCTTT; CDR3 protein: CASSLGGLEAFF
J gene: TRBJ2-1; D gene: -; V gene: TRBV5-4; clone size: -; CDR3 DNA: TGTGCCAGCAGCTTGGGGGGGGGCAGAGCTAACAATGAGCAGTTCTTC; CDR3 protein: CASSLGGGRANNEQFF
J gene: TRBJ1-2; D gene: TRBD1; V gene: TRBV6-5; clone size: many; CDR3 DNA: TGTGCCAGCAGTTACGTCCGGACAGGGGGCAACTATGGCTACACCTTC; CDR3 protein: CASSYVRTGGNYGYTF
J gene: TRBJ2-5; D gene: -; V gene: TRBV5-6; clone size: -; CDR3 DNA: TGTGCCAGCAGCTTGATCGGGGTTCAAGAGACCCAGTACTTC; CDR3 protein: CASSLIGVQETQYF
J gene: TRBJ2-2; D gene: TRBD2; V gene: TRBV5-4; clone size: -; CDR3 DNA: TGTGCCAGCAGCTTGGGTCCTAGCGGCGCCTATGGGGAGCTGTTTTTT; CDR3 protein: CASSLGPSGAYGELFF
J gene: TRBJ2-7; D gene: -; V gene: TRBV21-1; clone size: -; CDR3 DNA: TGTGCCAGCAGTCAAGGAAAGGCAGGAACCTACGAGCAGTACTTC; CDR3 protein: CASSQGKAGTYEQYF
J gene: TRBJ2-1; D gene: TRBD1; V gene: TRBV4-2; clone size: -; CDR3 DNA: TGTGCCAGCAGCCGGGACAGGAGTTTTTCCTACAATGAGCAGTTCTTC; CDR3 protein: CASSRDRSFSYNEQFF
J gene: TRBJ1-1; D gene: TRBD1; V gene: TRBV5-1; clone size: -; CDR3 DNA: TGCGCCAGCAGGAGTCCGACAGGGGAATTCATGAACACTGAAGCTTTCTTT; CDR3 protein: CASRSPTGEFMNTEAFF
J gene: TRBJ1-1; D gene: TRBD1; V gene: TRBV5-1; clone size: -; CDR3 DNA: TGCGCCAGCAGCTTTAGGGGGCCGAACACTGAAGCTTTCTTT; CDR3 protein: CASSFRGPNTEAFF
J gene: TRBJ1-2; D gene: TRBD1; V gene: TRBV7-9; clone size: -; CDR3 DNA: TGTGCCAGCAGCGACGGACAGGGGATCTATGGCTACACCTTC; CDR3 protein: CASSDGQGIYGYTF
J gene: TRBJ2-7; D gene: TRBD1; V gene: TRBV2; clone size: -; CDR3 DNA: TGTGCCAGCACCGCCCGGGCAGGGGGCACGAGCGAGCAGTACTTC; CDR3 protein: CASTARAGGTSEQYF
J gene: TRBJ2-1; D gene: TRBD2; V gene: TRBV5-4; clone size: -; CDR3 DNA: TGTGCCAGCAGCTTGATGTGGGGGGGACACAATGAGCAGTTCTTC; CDR3 protein: CASSLMWGGHNEQFF
J gene: TRBJ1-2; D gene: TRBD1; V gene: TRBV7-2; clone size: -; CDR3 DNA: TGTGCCAGCAGCTTAATACACAGGGGAGGAAGTGGCTACACCTTC; CDR3 protein: CASSLIHRGGSGYTF
J gene: TRBJ2-3; D gene: -; V gene: TRBV10-1; clone size: -; CDR3 DNA: TGCGCCAGCAGTGAGGCCCGGGTATGGTGGGGGGGCTCTTATACGCAGTATTTT; CDR3 protein: CASSEARVWWGGSYTQYF
J gene: TRBJ2-7; D gene: TRBD1; V gene: TRBV5-5; clone size: -; CDR3 DNA: TGTGCCAGCAGCTGGACAGGGTCTTACGAGCAGTACTTC; CDR3 protein: CASSWTGSYEQYF
J gene: TRBJ1-1; D gene: TRBD1; V gene: TRBV6-6; clone size: many; CDR3 DNA: TGTGCCAGCAGTCACCGGGACAGGCCCACTGAAGCTTTCTTT; CDR3 protein: CASSHRDRPTEAFF
J gene: TRBJ2-1; D gene: TRBD2; V gene: TRBV19; clone size: -; CDR3 DNA: TGTGCCAGTAGTAAGGTAGCGGGGTATGAGCAGTTCTTC; CDR3 protein: CASSKVAGYEQFF
J gene: TRBJ1-1; D gene: TRBD1; V gene: TRBV6-6; clone size: once; CDR3 DNA: TGTGCCAGCAGTTACCCAGGGACAGGGGGCGGGAAGGGGGCTTTCTTT; CDR3 protein: CASSYPGTGGGKGAFF
J gene: TRBJ2-7; D gene: TRBD1; V gene: TRBV6-6; clone size: -; CDR3 DNA: TGTGCCAGCAGTTACTACAGGGGGGACGAGCAGTACTTC; CDR3 protein: CASSYYRGDEQYF
J gene: TRBJ2-7; D gene: -; V gene: TRBV19; clone size: -; CDR3 DNA: TGTGCCAGTAGTATATCCTCCTGGGACAACTACGAGCAGTACTTC; CDR3 protein: CASSISSWDNYEQYF
J gene: TRBJ2-3; D gene: TRBD2; V gene: TRBV15; clone size: many; CDR3 DNA: TGTGCCACCAGCAGAGAAGCGGGGAGCGCAGATACGCAGTATTTT; CDR3 protein: CATSREAGSADTQYF
J gene: TRBJ2-5; D gene: -; V gene: TRBV7-8; clone size: -; CDR3 DNA: TGTGCCAGCAGCTTAGTGGGCAAAGAGACCCAGTACTTC; CDR3 protein: CASSLVGKETQYF
J gene: TRBJ2-1; D gene: TRBD2; V gene: TRBV9; clone size: -; CDR3 DNA: TGTGCCAGCAGCCCACCGGAGCGGGGGAACTCCTACAATGAGCAGTTCTTC; CDR3 protein: CASSPPERGNSYNEQFF
J gene: TRBJ2-7; D gene: TRBD2; V gene: TRBV2; clone size: -; CDR3 DNA: TGTGCCAGCAGTGAATCGGCGGGGGGACCATACGAGCAGTACTTC; CDR3 protein: CASSESAGGPYEQYF
J gene: TRBJ2-1; D gene: -; V gene: TRBV6-6; clone size: once; CDR3 DNA: TGTGCCAGCAGTTCCGACAGGAGCTCCTACAATGAGCAGTTCTTC; CDR3 protein: CASSSDRSSYNEQFF
J gene: TRBJ1-2; D gene: -; V gene: TRBV18; clone size: -; CDR3 DNA: TGTGCCAGCTCACCAGCAAGCAGGGGTTATGGCTACACCTTC; CDR3 protein: CASSPASRGYGYTF
J gene: TRBJ1-6; D gene: -; V gene: TRBV21-1; clone size: -; CDR3 DNA: TGTGCCAGCTTTAGGCGGCAGGGCAATTCACCCCTCCACTTT; CDR3 protein: CASFRRQGNSPLHF
J gene: TRBJ2-3; D gene: TRBD2; V gene: TRBV9; clone size: -; CDR3 DNA: TGTGCCAGCAGCCGTAGCGGGGGGAAAACAGATACGCAGTATTTT; CDR3 protein: CASSRSGGKTDTQYF
J gene: TRBJ1-5; D gene: -; V gene: TRBV10-3; clone size: -; CDR3 DNA: TGTGCCATCACTAAGGGGGTGGATCAGCCCCAGCATTTT; CDR3 protein: CAITKGVDQPQHF
J gene: TRBJ2-7; D gene: TRBD1; V gene: TRBV5-1; clone size: -; CDR3 DNA: TGCGCCAGCAGCCGCCTCGACAGGGGTGCTCGCTACGAGCAGTACTTC; CDR3 protein: CASSRLDRGARYEQYF
J gene: TRBJ2-2; D gene: -; V gene: TRBV5-1; clone size: -; CDR3 DNA: TGCGCCAGCAGTCAGGGAGGGACACTGAACACCGGGGAGCTGTTTTTT; CDR3 protein: CASSQGGTLNTGELFF
J gene: TRBJ2-7; D gene: -; V gene: TRBV10-3; clone size: once; CDR3 DNA: TGTGCCATCAGTGAGTCGGGGGGATTCTACGAGCAGTACTTC; CDR3 protein: CAISESGGFYEQYF
J gene: TRBJ2-1; D gene: -; V gene: TRBV2; clone size: -; CDR3 DNA: TGTGCCAGCAGTGAACTGGCAGGGGATTACAATGAGCAGTTCTTC; CDR3 protein: CASSELAGDYNEQFF
J gene: TRBJ1-6; D gene: TRBD1; V gene: TRBV15; clone size: once; CDR3 DNA: TGTGCCACCAGCAAGCTAACCGGGACAGGGGGCTCGAGGTCACCCCTCCACTTT; CDR3 protein: CATSKLTGTGGSRSPLHF
J gene: TRBJ2-5; D gene: TRBD2; V gene: TRBV7-2; clone size: -; CDR3 DNA: TGTGCCAGCAGCCCGAGACTAGCGGGGGGGGAGACCCAGTACTTC; CDR3 protein: CASSPRLAGGETQYF
J gene: TRBJ1-1; D gene: -; V gene: TRBV11-3; clone size: -; CDR3 DNA: TGTGCCAGCAGCCTACAGGGTGGCACTGAAGCTTTCTTT; CDR3 protein: CASSLQGGTEAFF